The 21 T cell receptor beta chains listed next were all sequenced from one sample in a study of T cells in localized non-small cell lung cancer. The protocol was immunoSEQ multiplex PCR, while the TCRdb copy is restricted to in-frame clones and leaves out a portion. The repertoire consists of under 50,000 clones, with around 87% occurring once and the leading ten covering roughly 2.5%. The sequencing here drew on PBMCs, taken before any cancer treatment. The receptors shown here come from a man between 40 and 69 years old with stage II lung adenocarcinoma.

The rearrangement links TRBV5-8 to TRBJ1-1; no firm D call. The CDR3 covers 13 residues. V dropped 6 bases and J dropped 0 bases, with 9 bases sitting between them. Germline V gives CDR1 SGHTS, CDR2 YDEGEE. The CDR3 DNA is TGTGCCAGCATCCCGACATTGAACACTGAAGCTTTCTTT. Translating gives CASIPTLNTEAFF.

The chain recombines TRBV5-1 with TRBJ2-2, with 7 bases that match TRBD2. Germline V gene data show CDR1 as SGHRS and CDR2 as YFSETQ. The CDR3 is made up of 15 amino acids. J was trimmed by 5 bases and V by 4 bases; bases with no gene match: 8. This chain's CDR3 is CASSPSGTQTGELFF. The CDR3 region has the DNA TGCGCCAGCAGCCCAAGCGGGACTCAGACCGGGGAGCTGTTTTTT.

V usage is TRBV11-2 and J usage is TRBJ2-1; TRBD2 matches at 8 bases. Germline trimming cut 2 bases from V and 4 bases from J; bases unmatched to any gene: 4. The CDR3 loop spans 15 amino acids. Looked up from germline, CDR1 is SGHAT and CDR2 is FQNNGV. CDR3 amino acids: CASSLMSGGYNEQFF. CDR3 nucleotides: TGTGCCAGCAGCTTAATGAGCGGGGGTTACAATGAGCAGTTCTTC. Full variable domain (outside the CDR3, taken from reference TRBV11-2 and TRBJ2-1): EAGVAQSPRYKIIEKRQSVAFWCNPISGHATLYWYQQILGQGPKLLIQFQNNGVVDDSQLPKDRFSAERLKGVDSTLKIQPAKLEDSAVYLCASSLMSGGYNEQFFGPGTRLTVL.

The J gene is TRBJ2-3, the V gene TRBV6-5, with a possible D match to TRBD2 (5 bases). V was shortened by 6 bases and J by 5 bases, with 9 bases between the two germline ends. The CDR3 length is 12 residues. The germline gives CDR1 MNHEY, CDR2 SVGAGI. The CDR3 region is CASSVEGDTQYF. The CDR3 DNA is TGTGCCAGCAGCGTCGAGGGAGATACGCAGTATTTT.

The chain employs TRBV19 and TRBJ1-1, with D maybe TRBD1 (6 bases). The V and J ends lost 7 bases and 6 bases respectively, with 15 bases between them. The CDR3 is made up of 13 amino acids. In germline, CDR1 is LNHDA, CDR2 SQIVND (reference sequence). CDR3 region: CASIQGGIPEAFF. The CDR3 nucleotides read TGTGCCAGTATCCAAGGGGGAATACCTGAAGCTTTCTTT.

This chain joins TRBV30 and TRBJ1-1; D is uncertain. Germline CDR1 is GTSNPN and CDR2 is SVGIG (reference sequence). This CDR3 contains 12 residues. V lost 8 bases and J 3 bases, leaving 13 bases between the germline ends. In DNA, the CDR3 is TGTGCCGGTGTCCGGGCATACACTGAAGCTTTCTTT. This translates into CAGVRAYTEAFF.

This chain joins TRBV11-2 and TRBJ2-7; D remains unclear. The V gene lost 5 bases and the J gene lost 1 base, with 15 bases spanning the gap. This CDR3 is 15 amino acids long. Per germline, CDR1 SGHAT and CDR2 FQNNGV. This CDR3 reads CASSRLRSLSYEQYV. The CDR3 DNA is TGTGCCAGCAGCCGGCTACGATCCTTATCCTACGAGCAGTACGTC.

The J gene is TRBJ1-2, the V gene TRBV6-5, with a tentative D call TRBD1 (6 bases). Trimming cost V 2 bases and J 7 bases, with 17 bases left between them. CDR1 MNHEY and CDR2 SVGAGI come from the germline V gene. The CDR3 consists of 15 residues. The CDR3 DNA reads as TGTGCCAGCAGTTACAGGGGCCAGGGGATAGCTGGCTACACCTTC. Translated, it gives CASSYRGQGIAGYTF.

This sequence joins TRBV5-1 and TRBJ2-1; 14 bases agree with TRBD2. V trimming: 3 bases; J trimming: 1 base; junction bases outside the gene matches: 6. Per germline, CDR1 SGHRS and CDR2 YFSETQ. CDR3 length: 18 residues. Written as DNA, the CDR3 is TGCGCCAGCAGCTCCCGGACTAGCGGGGGGCTATCCTACAATGAGCAGTTCTTC. Protein product: CASSSRTSGGLSYNEQFF. The full variable domain, completed using reference TRBV5-1 and TRBJ2-1, is KAGVTQTPRYLIKTRGQQVTLSCSPISGHRSVSWYQQTPGQGLQFLFEYFSETQRNKGNFPGRFSGRQFSNSRSEMNVSTLELGDSALYLCASSSRTSGGLSYNEQFFGPGTRLTVL.

This clone was picked up a small number of times. This chain links TRBV11-2 with TRBJ1-1; TRBD1 agrees at 7 bases. Trimming removed 0 bases from V and 6 bases from J; junction bases left unmatched: 1. This CDR3 region has 13 residues. CDR1 and CDR2 (germline): SGHAT, FQNNGV. The CDR3 DNA follows: TGTGCCAGCAGCTTAGACAGGGGGGCTGAAGCTTTCTTT. It translates to CASSLDRGAEAFF.

The chain employs TRBV2 and TRBJ1-5; TRBD1 aligns across 10 bases. Germline V gene lookup returns CDR1 SNHLY and CDR2 FYNNEI. Trimming cost V 6 bases and J 2 bases; bases outside gene matches: 7. The CDR3 length is 16 residues. CDR3 sequence (DNA): TGTGCCAGCAGCGCCTCCGGGACAGGGGGCAATCAGCCCCAGCATTTT. As protein: CASSASGTGGNQPQHF.

In DNA, the CDR3 is TGTGCCAGCAACGGGGGAGGGATTGGTTTT. Protein: CASNGGGIGF. The chain uses TRBV21-1 and TRBJ2-3; TRBD2 is the table's D call, not checked against the DNA. TRBV21-1 is an annotated pseudogene. This CDR3 comprises 10 residues.

The chain recombines TRBV5-1 with TRBJ1-6, with 8 bases lining up with TRBD1. The V gene's germline CDR1 is SGHRS and CDR2 YFSETQ. V dropped 5 bases and J dropped 10; count of bases not matched to a gene: 14. There are 16 residues in the CDR3. CDR3 nucleotide sequence: TGCGCCAGCAGTAGCAACGGACAGGGAGGTAACTCACCCCTCCACTTT. Translating gives CASSSNGQGGNSPLHF.

This chain connects TRBV6-5 to TRBJ1-1; D uncertain. Looked up from germline, CDR1 is MNHEY and CDR2 is SVGAGI. The CDR3 length is 15 residues. Trimming shortened V by 6 bases and J by 5 bases, and 19 bases separated the two germline ends. For the CDR3, the DNA is TGTGCCAGCAGGATCGGACGGATTGATGGGACTGAAGCTTTCTTT. Translation gives CASRIGRIDGTEAFF.

The chain uses TRBV15 and TRBJ2-7, with unresolved D. V was shortened by 0 bases and J by 3 bases, with 6 bases between the two germline ends. The germline CDR1 and CDR2 sequences are LNHNV and YYDKDF (reference sequence). The CDR3 is 13 amino acids. CDR3 residues: CATSRDINYEQYV. CDR3 in DNA: TGTGCCACCAGCAGAGATATAAACTACGAGCAGTACGTC.

The CDR3 reads CAISDFTGLSPLHF. The DNA for the CDR3 is TGTGCCATCAGTGATTTTACAGGGTTGTCACCCCTCCACTTT. The chain joins TRBV10-3 to TRBJ1-6, with D perhaps TRBD1 (6 bases). Germline V gene data show CDR1 as ENHRY and CDR2 as SYGVKD. The length of the CDR3 is 14 residues. Trimming removed 3 bases from V and 10 bases from J, with 13 bases in between.

The chain employs TRBV6-1 and TRBJ1-4; weak D call: TRBD1 (5 bases). CDR1 is MNHNS and CDR2 is SASEGT in the germline V gene. Between the trimmed V and J ends, which lost 8 bases and 8 bases, there was a span of 15 bases. This CDR3 spans 13 amino acids. This CDR3 is CASDGTLGEKLFF. CDR3 DNA sequence: TGTGCCAGCGATGGGACCTTGGGGGAAAAACTGTTTTTT.

This chain connects TRBV9 to TRBJ1-1; TRBD1 matches at 8 bases. The CDR3 runs to 18 residues. The germline gives CDR1 SGDLS, CDR2 YYNGEE. The ends lost 0 bases at V and 3 bases at J; junction bases unmatched: 13. The CDR3 DNA reads as TGTGCCAGCAGCGTAGTTCCGGCAGGGGGCTTTGGGGACACTGAAGCTTTCTTT. Translated, it gives CASSVVPAGGFGDTEAFF.

The rearrangement uses TRBV11-2 and TRBJ1-1; D ambiguous. The CDR3 has 14 residues. V shed 2 bases and J shed 2 bases, with 9 bases lying between them. Per the germline V gene, CDR1 is SGHAT and CDR2 is FQNNGV. The CDR3: CASSLIRGNTEAFF. Written as DNA, the CDR3 is TGTGCCAGCAGCTTAATCCGAGGAAACACTGAAGCTTTCTTT.

This clone was found a few times. The V and J genes are TRBV19 and TRBJ1-1; possible D gene TRBD1, 5 bases. Per germline, CDR1 LNHDA and CDR2 SQIVND (reference sequence). CDR3 length: 14 residues. V lost 6 bases and J 1 base, leaving 12 bases between the germline ends. CDR3 DNA: TGTGCCAGTAGACCTCAGGACACGAACACTGAAGCTTTCTTT. Protein sequence: CASRPQDTNTEAFF.

The V gene is TRBV7-3, the J gene TRBJ2-3, with D perhaps assigned TRBD1 or TRBD2 (6 bases each). The CDR3 covers 14 residues. V was trimmed by 3 bases and J by 4 bases, leaving 11 bases between them. Looked up from germline, CDR1 is SGHTA and CDR2 is FQGTGA. CDR3 nucleotides: TGTGCCAGCAGCTTGGGGGGCGCGGCAGATACGCAGTATTTT. Its translation is CASSLGGAADTQYF.